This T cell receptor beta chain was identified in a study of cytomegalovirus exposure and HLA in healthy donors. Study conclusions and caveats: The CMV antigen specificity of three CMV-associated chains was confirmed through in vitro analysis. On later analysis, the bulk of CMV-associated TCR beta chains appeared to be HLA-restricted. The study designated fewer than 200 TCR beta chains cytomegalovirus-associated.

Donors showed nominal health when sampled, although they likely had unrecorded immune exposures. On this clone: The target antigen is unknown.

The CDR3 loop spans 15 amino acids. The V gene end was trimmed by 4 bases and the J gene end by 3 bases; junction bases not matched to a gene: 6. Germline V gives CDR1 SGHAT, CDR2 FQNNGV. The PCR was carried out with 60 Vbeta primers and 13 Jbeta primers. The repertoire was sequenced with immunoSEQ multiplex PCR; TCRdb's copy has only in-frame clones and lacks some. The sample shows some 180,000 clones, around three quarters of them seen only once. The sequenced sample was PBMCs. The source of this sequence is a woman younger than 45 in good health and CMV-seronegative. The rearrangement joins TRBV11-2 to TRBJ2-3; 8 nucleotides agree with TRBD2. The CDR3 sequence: CASSSGGRVTDTQYF. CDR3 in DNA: TGTGCCAGCAGCTCGGGGGGGCGGGTAACAGATACGCAGTATTTT. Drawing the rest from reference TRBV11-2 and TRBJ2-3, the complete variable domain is EAGVAQSPRYKIIEKRQSVAFWCNPISGHATLYWYQQILGQGPKLLIQFQNNGVVDDSQLPKDRFSAERLKGVDSTLKIQPAKLEDSAVYLCASSSGGRVTDTQYFGPGTRLTVL.